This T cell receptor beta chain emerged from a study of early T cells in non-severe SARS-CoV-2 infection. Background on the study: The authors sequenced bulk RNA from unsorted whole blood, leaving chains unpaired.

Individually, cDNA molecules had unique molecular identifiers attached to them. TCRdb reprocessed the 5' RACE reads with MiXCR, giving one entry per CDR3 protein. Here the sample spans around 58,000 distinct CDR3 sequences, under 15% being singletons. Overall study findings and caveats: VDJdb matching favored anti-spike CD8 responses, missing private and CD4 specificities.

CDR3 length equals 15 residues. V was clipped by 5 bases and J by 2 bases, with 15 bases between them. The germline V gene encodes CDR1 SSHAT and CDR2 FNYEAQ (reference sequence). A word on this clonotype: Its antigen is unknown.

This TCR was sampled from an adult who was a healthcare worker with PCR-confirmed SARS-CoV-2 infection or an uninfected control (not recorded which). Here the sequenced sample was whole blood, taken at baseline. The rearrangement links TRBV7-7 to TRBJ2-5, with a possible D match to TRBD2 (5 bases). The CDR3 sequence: CASSPGVNGQETQYF. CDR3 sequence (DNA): TGTGCCAGCAGCCCCGGGGTAAATGGGCAAGAGACCCAGTACTTC. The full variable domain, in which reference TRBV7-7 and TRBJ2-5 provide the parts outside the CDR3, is GAGVSQSPRYKVTKRGQDVTLRCDPISSHATLYWYQQALGQGPEFLTYFNYEAQPDKSGLPSDRFSAERPEGSISTLTIQRTEQRDSAMYRCASSPGVNGQETQYFGPGTRLLVL.